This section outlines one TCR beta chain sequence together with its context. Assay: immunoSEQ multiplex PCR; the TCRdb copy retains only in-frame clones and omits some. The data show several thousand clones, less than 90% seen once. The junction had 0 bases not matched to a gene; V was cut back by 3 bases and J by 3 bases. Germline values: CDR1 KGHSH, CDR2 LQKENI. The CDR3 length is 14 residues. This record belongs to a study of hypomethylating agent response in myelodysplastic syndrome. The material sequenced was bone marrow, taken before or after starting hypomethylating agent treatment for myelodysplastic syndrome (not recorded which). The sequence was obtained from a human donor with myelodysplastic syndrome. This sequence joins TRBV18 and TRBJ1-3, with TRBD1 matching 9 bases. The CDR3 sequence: CASSPTGGGNTIYF. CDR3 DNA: TGTGCCAGCTCACCGACAGGGGGTGGAAACACCATATATTTT.